The 21 T cell receptor beta chains in this list originate from one sample, sequenced in a study of cytomegalovirus exposure and HLA in healthy donors. The PCR contained 60 Vbeta and 13 Jbeta primers. TCRdb's copy holds only in-frame clones and misses some; the assay was immunoSEQ multiplex PCR. The data contain 100,000 to 150,000 clones, over 75% of them singletons. Sequencing used PBMCs. Receptors were obtained from a middle-aged woman in good health and CMV-seropositive.

The chain couples TRBV19 to TRBJ2-1, with 11 bases aligning to TRBD2. Germline CDR1 is LNHDA and CDR2 is SQIVND (reference sequence). V shed 6 bases and J 0 bases; nucleotides not matched to a gene: 4. The CDR3 extends over 16 amino acids. The CDR3 DNA reads TGTGCCAGTAGCCATACTAGCGGGGGCTCCTACAATGAGCAGTTCTTC. Its protein product is CASSHTSGGSYNEQFF.

A remark on this clone: The same CDR3 also results from other DNA sequences found in this sample. This chain connects TRBV5-4 to TRBJ2-7, with D maybe TRBD1 (5 bases). Germline V gene lookup returns CDR1 SGHNT and CDR2 YYREEE (reference sequence). This CDR3 is 13 amino acids long. V dropped 4 bases and J dropped 7 bases, with 15 bases sitting between them. CDR3 coding DNA: TGTGCCAGCAGCCTGGCGTGGTCAGGGGAGCAGTACTTC. This encodes CASSLAWSGEQYF.

The rearrangement links TRBV7-9 to TRBJ2-1, with D possibly being TRBD2 (5 bases). This CDR3 has 13 residues. V gave up 8 bases and J gave up 4 bases, with 12 bases separating them. Germline-derived CDR1 and CDR2 are SEHNR and FQNEAQ (reference sequence). The CDR3 nucleotides are TGTGCCAGCCAGAGGGAGCAGTACAATGAGCAGTTCTTC. It is translated as CASQREQYNEQFF.

The V call is TRBV29-1, the J call TRBJ2-1; maybe TRBD2 (6 bases). The CDR3 has 14 residues. Per the germline V gene, CDR1 is SQVTM and CDR2 is ANQGSEA. Trimming stripped 5 bases from V and 7 bases from J, with 18 bases between. DNA of the CDR3: TGCAGCGTTCTTACTGGTTTAGCGGTTAATGAGCAGTTCTTC. It translates to CSVLTGLAVNEQFF.

The rearrangement joins TRBV7-3 to TRBJ2-1, with 9 bases identical to TRBD2. CDR3 length equals 15 residues. The V gene end was trimmed by 4 bases and the J gene end by 6 bases; junction bases not matched to a gene: 7. CDR1 is SGHTA, CDR2 FQGTGA, per germline. The CDR3 loop reads CASSSIAGGPNEQFF. The CDR3 region has the DNA TGTGCCAGCAGCTCCATTGCGGGAGGGCCCAATGAGCAGTTCTTC.

The chain is built from TRBV18 and TRBJ1-1; 7 positions match TRBD1. The length of the CDR3 is 15 residues. Germline CDR1 and CDR2: KGHSH and LQKENI. V shed 6 bases and J 1 base; nucleotides not matched to a gene: 8. The CDR3 nucleotides are TGTGCCAGCTCCTACACAGGGGATCGGAACACTGAAGCTTTCTTT. This codes for CASSYTGDRNTEAFF.

The chain joins TRBV10-3 to TRBJ2-3; TRBD2 aligns across 8 bases. Germline trimming cut 2 bases from V and 2 bases from J; bases unmatched to any gene: 6. The CDR3 runs to 16 residues. Germline V CDR1 and CDR2: ENHRY, SYGVKD. The CDR3 coding sequence is TGTGCCATCAGTGAGAAACTAGCGGCTACCACAGATACGCAGTATTTT. It is translated as CAISEKLAATTDTQYF.

The chain carries TRBV18 and TRBJ1-2; 9 bases align to TRBD1. The V segment lost 2 bases and the J segment 2 bases; nucleotides outside the gene matches: 6. From germline, CDR1 is KGHSH and CDR2 LQKENI. The CDR3 has 16 residues. CDR3 in amino acids: CASSPLGQGGNYGYTF. The CDR3 DNA sequence: TGTGCCAGCTCACCATTGGGACAGGGCGGGAACTATGGCTACACCTTC.

This sequence joins TRBV11-2 and TRBJ2-1; D not certain. Germline loops: CDR1 SGHAT, CDR2 FQNNGV. The CDR3 totals 16 residues. The V end lost 3 bases, the J end lost 1 base, and 13 bases lay between the germline ends. This chain's CDR3 is CASSFPRTQSYNEQFF. The CDR3 DNA is TGTGCCAGCAGCTTTCCCAGAACCCAATCCTACAATGAGCAGTTCTTC.

The gene calls are TRBV7-2 and TRBJ1-3; TRBD1 matches 8 bases. Per germline, CDR1 SGHTA and CDR2 FQGNSA. CDR3 size: 15 residues. V lost 5 bases to trimming and J lost 2 bases; unmatched junction nucleotides: 5. CDR3 residues: CASSPGGVAGNTIYF. The CDR3 DNA follows: TGTGCCAGCAGCCCAGGGGGCGTTGCTGGAAACACCATATATTTT.

This chain links TRBV19 with TRBJ1-1; D is perhaps TRBD1 (5 bases). From germline, CDR1 is LNHDA and CDR2 SQIVND (reference sequence). This CDR3 is 17 amino acids long. V lost 3 bases, J lost 5 bases, and 22 bases lay in between. CDR3 amino acids: CASSIGRGMGDWTEAFF. The CDR3 DNA reads as TGTGCCAGTAGTATCGGTCGGGGTATGGGGGACTGGACTGAAGCTTTCTTT.

The chain carries TRBV6-5 and TRBJ1-1; no clear D gene. In germline, CDR1 is MNHEY, CDR2 SVGAGI. The CDR3 is 14 amino acids. Trimming pared 4 bases from V and 1 base from J, leaving 10 bases between. CDR3 amino acids: CASSSPTWNTEAFF. CDR3 DNA sequence: TGTGCCAGCAGTTCCCCCACATGGAACACTGAAGCTTTCTTT.

This sequence joins TRBV2 and TRBJ1-4; the D gene is possibly TRBD1 (6 bases). The CDR3 is 15 residues long. Trimming stripped 4 bases from V and 6 bases from J, with 15 bases between. Germline V gene data show CDR1 as SNHLY and CDR2 as FYNNEI. The CDR3 loop is CASSGSGELDEKLFF. The CDR3 nucleotides read TGTGCCAGCAGTGGATCAGGGGAGTTGGATGAAAAACTGTTTTTT. The whole variable domain, remainder taken from reference TRBV2 and TRBJ1-4, is EPEVTQTPSHQVTQMGQEVILRCVPISNHLYFYWYRQILGQKVEFLVSFYNNEISEKSEIFDDQFSVERPDGSNFTLKIRSTKLEDSAMYFCASSGSGELDEKLFFGSGTQLSVL.

The V call is TRBV5-6, the J call TRBJ1-1; D is unresolved. Germline V gives CDR1 SGHDT, CDR2 YYEEEE. There are 15 residues in the CDR3. V shed 0 bases and J shed 0 bases, with 9 bases lying between them. The CDR3 region has the DNA TGTGCCAGCAGCTTGGATCGGAGCATGAACACTGAAGCTTTCTTT. It is translated as CASSLDRSMNTEAFF.

The chain combines TRBV28 with TRBJ2-7, with D possibly matching TRBD1 (6 bases). From germline, CDR1 is MDHEN and CDR2 SYDVKM. The CDR3 spans 13 residues. The V end was cut by 7 bases, the J end by 2 bases, with 12 bases between. The CDR3 is CASMDSRAYEQYF. CDR3 nucleotide sequence: TGTGCCAGCATGGACAGCAGAGCCTACGAGCAGTACTTC. Full variable domain (outside the CDR3, taken from reference TRBV28 and TRBJ2-7): DVKVTQSSRYLVKRTGEKVFLECVQDMDHENMFWYRQDPGLGLRLIYFSYDVKMKEKGDIPEGYSVSREKKERFSLILESASTNQTSMYLCASMDSRAYEQYFGPGTRLTVT.

The chain employs TRBV4-2 and TRBJ1-1; a weak D match, TRBD1 (5 bases). Per germline, CDR1 LGHNA and CDR2 YNFKEQ. The V and J ends lost 0 bases and 4 bases respectively, with 6 bases between them. This CDR3 has 13 residues. CDR3 in amino acids: CASSQDGATEAFF. DNA for the CDR3: TGTGCCAGCAGCCAAGATGGGGCCACTGAAGCTTTCTTT.

The chain has TRBV7-9 and TRBJ1-5; 8 bases are a match to TRBD1. Unmatched junction bases numbered 9, after V lost 5 bases and J lost 0 bases. Germline CDR1 is SEHNR and CDR2 is FQNEAQ (reference sequence). The CDR3 length is 17 residues. The CDR3 here is CASSDNLGQVSNQPQHF. CDR3 DNA sequence: TGTGCCAGCAGCGATAACTTGGGACAGGTTAGCAATCAGCCCCAGCATTTT.

The chain links TRBV6-5 to TRBJ2-2, with D possibly TRBD2 on 6 matching bases. V lost 2 bases, J lost 2 bases, and 9 bases lay in between. The CDR3 length is 15 residues. The germline V gene has CDR1 MNHEY and CDR2 SVGAGI. The CDR3 nucleotides are TGTGCCAGCAGTTACGGTGGGACTAACACCGGGGAGCTGTTTTTT. Its translation: CASSYGGTNTGELFF.

The chain links TRBV5-8 to TRBJ1-2; the match to TRBD1 covers 8 bases. The CDR3 has 16 amino acids. Per the germline V gene, CDR1 is SGHTS and CDR2 is YDEGEE. The ends lost 0 bases at V and 4 bases at J; junction bases unmatched: 8. CDR3 bases: TGTGCCAGCAGCTTGGCCCCACAGGGGGTCCCCTATGGCTACACCTTC. Protein sequence: CASSLAPQGVPYGYTF.

A single count supports this clone. The rearrangement joins TRBV27 to TRBJ2-3; 12 nucleotides match TRBD2. CDR1 and CDR2 from the germline V gene are MNHEY and SMNVEV (reference sequence). The CDR3 is made up of 16 amino acids. The V gene end was trimmed by 6 bases and the J gene end by 3 bases; junction bases not matched to a gene: 7. The chain's CDR3 is CASRVTTSGSTDTQYF. For the CDR3, the DNA is TGTGCCAGCAGGGTTACGACTAGCGGGAGTACAGATACGCAGTATTTT.

The J gene is TRBJ1-5, the V gene TRBV18, with D perhaps TRBD1 (6 bases). With 3 bases removed from V and 4 bases from J, the gap between germline ends came to 10 bases. The CDR3 length is 14 residues. Germline V CDR1 and CDR2: KGHSH, LQKENI. As DNA, the CDR3 is TGTGCCAGCTCACCCGCAGGGGAGAATCAGCCCCAGCATTTT. Translated, it gives CASSPAGENQPQHF.